This T cell receptor beta chain was documented in a study of cytomegalovirus exposure and HLA in healthy donors. This PCR relied on a set of 60 Vbeta primers and 13 Jbeta primers. The data were produced by immunoSEQ multiplex PCR, yet TCRdb's version contains in-frame clones alone and is incomplete. Here the sample spans over 100,000 clones, around 75% being singletons. The CDR3 spans 14 residues. CDR1 and CDR2 (germline): SQVTM, ANQGSEA. Deletions cut 7 bases from V and 1 base from J, with 16 bases between. Study results and caveats: Most observed TCR sequences were rare, whereas some public TCRs were detected in many donors. As immune exposure information, only CMV serostatus was available. HLA-A and HLA-B allele assignments for most subjects were reportedly predicted accurately using TCR beta sequences.

As to this clone: The antigen is unknown.

Sequencing used PBMCs. The receptor was derived from a woman aged 30 to 39 in good health and CMV-seronegative. This chain links TRBV29-1 with TRBJ1-1; unclear D gene. Written as DNA, the CDR3 is TGCAGCGCGTTGACCCCAAGACAGAACACTGAAGCTTTCTTT. Its protein is CSALTPRQNTEAFF.